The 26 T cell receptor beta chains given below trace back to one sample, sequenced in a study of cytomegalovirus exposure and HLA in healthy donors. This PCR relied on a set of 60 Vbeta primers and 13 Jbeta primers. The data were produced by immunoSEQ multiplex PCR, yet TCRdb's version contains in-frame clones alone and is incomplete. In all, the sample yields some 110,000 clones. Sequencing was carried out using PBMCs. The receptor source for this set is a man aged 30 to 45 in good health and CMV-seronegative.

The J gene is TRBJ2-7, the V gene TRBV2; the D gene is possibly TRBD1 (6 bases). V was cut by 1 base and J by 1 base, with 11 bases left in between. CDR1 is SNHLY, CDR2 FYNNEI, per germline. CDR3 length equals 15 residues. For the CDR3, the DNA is TGTGCCAGCAGTGAAGACAGGGTCAGGTCCTACGAGCAGTACTTC. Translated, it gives CASSEDRVRSYEQYF.

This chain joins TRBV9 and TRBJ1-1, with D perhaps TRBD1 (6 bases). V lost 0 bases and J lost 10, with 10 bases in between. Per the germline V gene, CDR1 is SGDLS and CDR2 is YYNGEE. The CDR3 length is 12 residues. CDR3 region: CASSVGGQGAFF. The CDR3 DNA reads TGTGCCAGCAGCGTAGGGGGGCAGGGAGCTTTCTTT.

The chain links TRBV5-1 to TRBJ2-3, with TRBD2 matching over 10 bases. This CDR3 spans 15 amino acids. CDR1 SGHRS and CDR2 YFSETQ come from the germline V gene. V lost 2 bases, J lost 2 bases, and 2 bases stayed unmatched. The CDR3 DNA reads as TGCGCCAGCAGCTTTAGCGGGGGGTACACAGATACGCAGTATTTT. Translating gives CASSFSGGYTDTQYF.

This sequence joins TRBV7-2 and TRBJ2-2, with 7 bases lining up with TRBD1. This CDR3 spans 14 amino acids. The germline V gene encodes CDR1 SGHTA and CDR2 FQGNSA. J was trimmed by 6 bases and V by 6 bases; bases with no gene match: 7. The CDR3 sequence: CASSYTQGPGELFF. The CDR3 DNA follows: TGTGCCAGCAGTTATACACAGGGGCCCGGGGAGCTGTTTTTT.

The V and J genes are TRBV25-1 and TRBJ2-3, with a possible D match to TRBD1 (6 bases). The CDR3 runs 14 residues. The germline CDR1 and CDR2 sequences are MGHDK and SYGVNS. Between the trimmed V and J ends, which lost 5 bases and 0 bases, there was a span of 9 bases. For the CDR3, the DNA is TGTGCCAGCAGTAGGGGGATCAGCACAGATACGCAGTATTTT. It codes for CASSRGISTDTQYF.

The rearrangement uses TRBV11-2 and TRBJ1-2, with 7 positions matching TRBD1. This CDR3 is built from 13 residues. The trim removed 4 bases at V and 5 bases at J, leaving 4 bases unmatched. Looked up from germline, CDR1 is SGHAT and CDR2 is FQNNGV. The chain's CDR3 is CASSSQGDYGYTF. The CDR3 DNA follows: TGTGCCAGCAGCTCCCAGGGGGATTATGGCTACACCTTC.

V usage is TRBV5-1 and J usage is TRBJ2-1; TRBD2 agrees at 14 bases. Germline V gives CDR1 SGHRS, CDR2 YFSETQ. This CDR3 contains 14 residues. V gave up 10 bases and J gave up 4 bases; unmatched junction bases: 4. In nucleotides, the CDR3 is TGCGCCTCTCGGACTAGCGGGGGGTACAATGAGCAGTTCTTC. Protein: CASRTSGGYNEQFF.

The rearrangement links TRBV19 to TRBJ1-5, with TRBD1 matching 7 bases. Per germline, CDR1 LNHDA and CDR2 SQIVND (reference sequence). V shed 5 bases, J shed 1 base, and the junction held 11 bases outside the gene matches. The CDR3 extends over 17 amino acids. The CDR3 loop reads CASSGRRGAQSNQPQHF. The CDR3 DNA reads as TGTGCCAGTAGTGGTCGCAGGGGGGCCCAAAGCAATCAGCCCCAGCATTTT.

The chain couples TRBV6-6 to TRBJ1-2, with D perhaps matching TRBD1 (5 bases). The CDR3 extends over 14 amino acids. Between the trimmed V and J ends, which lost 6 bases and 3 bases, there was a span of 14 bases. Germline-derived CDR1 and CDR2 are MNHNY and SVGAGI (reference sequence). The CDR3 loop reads CASSPGGTHYGYTF. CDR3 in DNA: TGTGCCAGCAGCCCGGGAGGGACCCACTATGGCTACACCTTC.

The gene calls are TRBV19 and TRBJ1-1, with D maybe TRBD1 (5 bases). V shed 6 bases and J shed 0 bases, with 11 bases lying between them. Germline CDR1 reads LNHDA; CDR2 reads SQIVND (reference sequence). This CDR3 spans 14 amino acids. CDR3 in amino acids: CASRETVLNTEAFF. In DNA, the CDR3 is TGTGCCAGTAGGGAGACAGTGTTGAACACTGAAGCTTTCTTT.

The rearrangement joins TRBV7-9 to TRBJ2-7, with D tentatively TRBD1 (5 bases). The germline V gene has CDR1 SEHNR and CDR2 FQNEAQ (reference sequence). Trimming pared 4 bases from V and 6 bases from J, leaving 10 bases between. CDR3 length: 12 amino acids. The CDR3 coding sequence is TGTGCCAGCAGCTCACAGGTTGGCGAGCAGTACTTC. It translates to CASSSQVGEQYF. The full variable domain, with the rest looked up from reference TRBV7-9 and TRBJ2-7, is DTGVSQNPRHKITKRGQNVTFRCDPISEHNRLYWYRQTLGQGPEFLTYFQNEAQLEKSRLLSDRFSAERPKGSFSTLEIQRTEQGDSAMYLCASSSQVGEQYFGPGTRLTVT.

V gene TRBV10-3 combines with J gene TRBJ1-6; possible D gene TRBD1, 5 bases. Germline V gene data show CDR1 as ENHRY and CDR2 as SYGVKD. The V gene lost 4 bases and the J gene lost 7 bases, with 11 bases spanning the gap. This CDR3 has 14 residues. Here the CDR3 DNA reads TGTGCCATCAGTGCGGGGACTCCGAATTCACCCCTCCACTTT. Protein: CAISAGTPNSPLHF.

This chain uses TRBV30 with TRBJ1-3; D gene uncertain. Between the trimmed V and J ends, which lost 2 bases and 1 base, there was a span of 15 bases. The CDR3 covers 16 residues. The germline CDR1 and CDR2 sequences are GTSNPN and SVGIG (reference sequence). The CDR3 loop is CAWSPTEQFSGNTIYF. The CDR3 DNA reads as TGTGCCTGGAGTCCTACCGAACAGTTTTCTGGAAACACCATATATTTT.

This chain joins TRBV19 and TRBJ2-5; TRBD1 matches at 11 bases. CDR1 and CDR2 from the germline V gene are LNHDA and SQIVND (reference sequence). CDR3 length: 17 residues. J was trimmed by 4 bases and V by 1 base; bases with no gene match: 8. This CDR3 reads CASSIVPRTGGGETQYF. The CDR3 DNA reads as TGTGCCAGTAGTATAGTTCCACGGACAGGGGGCGGAGAGACCCAGTACTTC. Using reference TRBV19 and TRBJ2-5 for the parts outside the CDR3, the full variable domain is DGGITQSPKYLFRKEGQNVTLSCEQNLNHDAMYWYRQDPGQGLRLIYYSQIVNDFQKGDIAEGYSVSREKKESFPLTVTSAQKNPTAFYLCASSIVPRTGGGETQYFGPGTRLLVL.

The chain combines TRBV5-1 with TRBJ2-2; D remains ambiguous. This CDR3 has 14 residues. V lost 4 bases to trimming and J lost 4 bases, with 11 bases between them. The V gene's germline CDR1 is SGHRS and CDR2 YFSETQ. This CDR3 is CASSLLPGTGELFF. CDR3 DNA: TGCGCCAGCAGCCTCCTACCAGGCACCGGGGAGCTGTTTTTT. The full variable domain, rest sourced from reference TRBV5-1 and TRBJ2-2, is KAGVTQTPRYLIKTRGQQVTLSCSPISGHRSVSWYQQTPGQGLQFLFEYFSETQRNKGNFPGRFSGRQFSNSRSEMNVSTLELGDSALYLCASSLLPGTGELFFGEGSRLTVL.

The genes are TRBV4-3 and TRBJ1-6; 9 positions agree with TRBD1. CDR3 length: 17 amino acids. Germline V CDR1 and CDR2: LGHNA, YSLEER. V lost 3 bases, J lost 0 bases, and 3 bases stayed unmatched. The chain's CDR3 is CASSQATGGSYNSPLHF. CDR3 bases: TGCGCCAGCAGCCAGGCGACAGGGGGCTCCTATAATTCACCCCTCCACTTT.

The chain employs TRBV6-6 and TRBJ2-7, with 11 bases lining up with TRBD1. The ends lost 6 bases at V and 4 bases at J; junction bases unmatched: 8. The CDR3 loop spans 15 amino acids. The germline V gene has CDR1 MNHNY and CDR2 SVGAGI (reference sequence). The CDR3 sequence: CASSQPDRGRYEQYF. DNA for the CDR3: TGTGCCAGCAGCCAACCGGACAGGGGGCGATACGAGCAGTACTTC.

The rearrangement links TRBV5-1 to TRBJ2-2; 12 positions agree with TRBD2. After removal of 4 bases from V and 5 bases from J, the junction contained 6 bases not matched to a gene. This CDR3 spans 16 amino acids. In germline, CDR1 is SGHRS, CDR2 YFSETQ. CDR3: CASSRRTSGVTGELFF. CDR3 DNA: TGCGCCAGCAGCCGCCGGACTAGCGGGGTAACCGGGGAGCTGTTTTTT.

This CDR3 reads CASRLTGQSNQPQHF. CDR3 sequence (DNA): TGTGCCAGCAGATTGACAGGGCAAAGCAATCAGCCCCAGCATTTT. The J gene is TRBJ1-5, the V gene TRBV2; 7 nucleotides line up with TRBD1. V lost 6 bases, J lost 1 base, and 6 bases stayed unmatched. This CDR3 spans 15 amino acids. Germline-derived CDR1 and CDR2 are SNHLY and FYNNEI.

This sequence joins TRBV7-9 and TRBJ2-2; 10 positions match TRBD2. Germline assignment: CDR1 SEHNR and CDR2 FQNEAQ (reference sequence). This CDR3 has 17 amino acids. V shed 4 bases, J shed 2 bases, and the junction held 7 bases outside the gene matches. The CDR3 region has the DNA TGTGCCAGCAGCTACCGTAGCGGGGGGAATAACACCGGGGAGCTGTTTTTT. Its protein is CASSYRSGGNNTGELFF.

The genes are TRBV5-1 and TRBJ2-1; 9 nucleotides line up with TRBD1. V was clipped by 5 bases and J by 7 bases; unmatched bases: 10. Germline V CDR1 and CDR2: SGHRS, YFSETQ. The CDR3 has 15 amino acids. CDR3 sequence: CASSFLGQGENEQFF. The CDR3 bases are TGCGCCAGCAGTTTCTTGGGACAGGGAGAAAATGAGCAGTTCTTC.

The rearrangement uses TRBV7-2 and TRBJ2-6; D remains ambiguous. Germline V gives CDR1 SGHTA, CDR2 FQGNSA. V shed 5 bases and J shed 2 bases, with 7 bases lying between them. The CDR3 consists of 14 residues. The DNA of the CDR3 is TGTGCCAGCAGCCCCTTCCCTGGGGCCAACGTCCTGACTTTC. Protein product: CASSPFPGANVLTF. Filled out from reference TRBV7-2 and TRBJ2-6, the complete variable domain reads GAGVSQSPSNKVTEKGKDVELRCDPISGHTALYWYRQSLGQGLEFLIYFQGNSAPDKSGLPSDRFSAERTGGSVSTLTIQRTQQEDSAVYLCASSPFPGANVLTFGAGSRLTVL.

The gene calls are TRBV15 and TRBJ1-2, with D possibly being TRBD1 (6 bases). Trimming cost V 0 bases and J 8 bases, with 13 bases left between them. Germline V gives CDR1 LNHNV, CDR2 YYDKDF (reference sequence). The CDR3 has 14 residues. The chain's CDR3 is CATSRDQGMGGYTF. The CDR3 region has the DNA TGTGCCACCAGCAGAGATCAGGGGATGGGGGGCTACACCTTC.

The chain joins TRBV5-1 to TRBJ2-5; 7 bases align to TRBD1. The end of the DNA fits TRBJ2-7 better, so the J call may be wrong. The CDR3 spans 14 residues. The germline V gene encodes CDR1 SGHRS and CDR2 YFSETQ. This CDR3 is CASRPAGTAYEQYF. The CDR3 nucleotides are TGCGCCAGCAGGCCCGCCGGGACAGCCTACGAGCAGTACTTC.

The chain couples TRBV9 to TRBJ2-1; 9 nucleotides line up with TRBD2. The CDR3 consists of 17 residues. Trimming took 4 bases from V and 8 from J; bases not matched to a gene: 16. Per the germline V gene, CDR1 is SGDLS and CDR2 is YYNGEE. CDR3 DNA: TGTGCCAGCAGCCCCCGGTTATTAGCGGGGGTAGGTCATGAGCAGTTCTTC. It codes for CASSPRLLAGVGHEQFF.

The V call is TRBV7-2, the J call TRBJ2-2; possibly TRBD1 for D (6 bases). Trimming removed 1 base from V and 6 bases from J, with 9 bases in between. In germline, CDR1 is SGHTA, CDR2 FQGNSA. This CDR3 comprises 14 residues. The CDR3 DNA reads TGTGCCAGCAGCTTAGTCGAGGGGGCCGGGGAGCTGTTTTTT. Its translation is CASSLVEGAGELFF.